The entry below gives a single T cell receptor (beta chain) sequence along with its context. The antigen remains unidentified. CDR3 length equals 17 residues. V lost 1 base and J lost 7, with 19 bases in between. Germline V gene data show CDR1 as SGHAT and CDR2 as FQNNGV. For the TCR beta CDR3, multiplex PCR with 32 V and 13 J primers performed the amplification. MiXCR, run by TCRdb on the multiplex PCR reads, gives a single entry per CDR3 protein. The sample shows over 12,000 distinct CDR3 sequences, 28% of them seen only once. This sample was taken from a study of immune heterogeneity within non-small cell lung tumors. Study overall: Histology included a few squamous cell carcinomas, approximately 10 non-squamous carcinomas and 1 unspecified tumor.

The template consisted of bulk tumor genomic DNA, with 600 ng used per sample. Multiple widely separated biopsies were taken from each primary tumor at surgery. The study enrolled patients with untreated, newly diagnosed non-small cell lung cancer who underwent curative surgery. Overall study results and limits: For the most part, the T-cell receptor beta clonotypes present at high frequency were distinct from one individual patient to the next.

J is TRBJ2-2 and V is TRBV11-2, with a tentative D call TRBD2 (6 bases). This TCR came from a man aged 40-49 years with non-small cell lung cancer. The sequencing sample was made of lung tumor tissue. The CDR3 reads CASSLGPPGGAGGELFF. The CDR3 coding sequence is TGTGCCAGCAGCTTAGGGCCCCCAGGAGGGGCGGGCGGGGAGCTGTTTTTT.